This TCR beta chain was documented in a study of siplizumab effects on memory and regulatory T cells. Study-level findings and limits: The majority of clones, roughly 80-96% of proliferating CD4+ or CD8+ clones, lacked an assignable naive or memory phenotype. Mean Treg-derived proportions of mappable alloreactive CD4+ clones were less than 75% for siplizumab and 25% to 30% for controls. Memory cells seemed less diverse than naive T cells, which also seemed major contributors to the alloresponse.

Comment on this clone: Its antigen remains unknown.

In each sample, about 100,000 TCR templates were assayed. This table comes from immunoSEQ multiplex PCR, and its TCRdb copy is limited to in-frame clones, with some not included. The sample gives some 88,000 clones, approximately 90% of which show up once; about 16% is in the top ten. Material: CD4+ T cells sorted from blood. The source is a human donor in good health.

CDR3 coding DNA: TGTGCCAGTAGACGGACGTCCCCAGGGGGGACTAGCGGGAGGGCCCCCCCAGATACGCAGTATTTT. Its translation is CASRRTSPGGTSGRAPPDTQYF. This rearrangement joins TRBV19 to TRBJ2-3, with 16 bases that match TRBD2. Germline CDR1 reads LNHDA; CDR2 reads SQIVND (reference sequence). The trim removed 6 bases at V and 4 bases at J, leaving 22 bases unmatched. The CDR3 has 22 amino acids.